This TCR beta chain is from a study of breast tumors, draining lymph nodes, adjacent tissues listed by TCRdb under 2016. Regarding the complete study: TCR beta repertoires were compared across tumor, adjacent nontumor tissue and axillary lymph nodes obtained from breast cancer patients. In human breast cancer, the study set out to assess how tumor, surrounding tissue and draining lymph node repertoires relate to one another and whether T cells might be exchanged between them.

Lymph node samples were obtained from the axillary draining lymph nodes of breast cancer patients. TCRdb shows the sequencer as Illumina HiSeq 2000. TCR beta chain libraries were generated by multiplex PCR amplification. High-throughput sequencing was used to analyze the amplified TCR beta chain products. TCRdb reanalyzed the raw reads on its own, using fastp at Q25 for trimming and MiXCR for clone calling, and kept in-frame beta chains. Every entry covers one CDR3 protein and lists the most common genes and DNA from its rows. This sample is represented by approximately 280,000 distinct CDR3 sequences; about 33% of them were singletons. Approximately 1% of the sample is taken by the ten largest. With regard to this clonotype: Its antigen specificity is not known. There are no base qualities to consult, and no much larger clone falls within one base.

Overall study outcomes, separate from this receptor: Tumors showed preferential V and J gene usage, and their T-cell repertoire diversity fell below that of lymph nodes yet above that of nontumor tissue. The data were judged consistent with most tumor T cells deriving from the lymph node and then expanding within tumor tissue. In luminal-like breast cancer, tumor and nontumor tissue repertoires resembled each other significantly more than in basal-like breast cancer. The conclusion that tumor T cells originate in lymph nodes was framed as consistent with a hypothesis rather than directly demonstrated.

Including cysteine and phenylalanine, the CDR3 has 12 amino acids. Of all the DNA, just the CDR3 is kept, 36 bases in frame from base 1. The germline V gene (reference sequence) gives CDR1 as GTSNPN and CDR2 as SVGIG. The junction carries 6 bases between V and J, which are trimmed by 2 bases and 3 bases respectively. In this chain, TRBV30 is recombined with TRBJ2-3; possibly the D gene is TRBD1, per 5 matching bases. The sequenced sample consisted of axillary lymph node tissue. This TCR was recovered from a female donor with breast cancer. Some clones in this sample may be carry-over from other donors' samples. The CDR3 has the sequence CAWSPGTDTQYF. The DNA sequence is given as TGTGCCTGGAGTCCAGGGACAGATACGCAGTATTTT.